The next 17 T cell receptor beta chains were all read from a single sample in a study of CXCR3-negative and CXCR3-positive naive CD8 T cells. Findings and limits, study-wide: Against CXCR3-negative naive cells, CXCR3-positive naive cells showed more hydrophobic TRB CDR3s.

These receptors lack a known antigen. TRB cDNA was prepared as libraries by UMI-labeled 5' RACE. TCRdb reprocessed the 5' RACE reads and reports one entry per CDR3 protein, with no DNA. The sample totals about 120,000 distinct CDR3 sequences. Sequencing input: naive CXCR3+ CD8+ T cells from blood. The subset is: CD45RO-CCR7+CD27+CD95- naive CD8+ T cells expressing CXCR3 (TNR3+). All receptors derive from a human donor in good health. Some clones in this sample may be carry-over from other donors' samples.

V gene TRBV19 combines with J gene TRBJ2-3. From germline, CDR1 is LNHDA and CDR2 SQIVND (reference sequence). CDR3 length: 16 amino acids. This CDR3 reads CASSAFKRPSTDTQYF.

The rearrangement joins TRBV7-9 to TRBJ1-1; TCRdb selects TRBD1, and the lack of DNA leaves this call unchecked. The germline gives CDR1 SEHNR, CDR2 FQNEAQ (reference sequence). CDR3 size: 16 residues. The CDR3 here is CASSLRGFSADTEAFF.

This chain connects TRBV20-1 to TRBJ2-2. The length of the CDR3 is 11 residues. Germline CDR1 and CDR2: DFQATT and SNEGSKA (reference sequence). CDR3 in amino acids: CSVGYTGELFF.

The rearrangement links TRBV4-1 to TRBJ2-7. The CDR3 is 12 residues long. CDR1 and CDR2 from the germline V gene are MGHRA and YSYEKL. The CDR3 spells CASSQESNEQYF.

This chain joins TRBV7-9 and TRBJ1-1; as DNA is missing, the TRBD1 call by TCRdb cannot be tested. The CDR3 sequence is 13 residues long. Germline V gene lookup returns CDR1 SEHNR and CDR2 FQNEAQ (reference sequence). The CDR3 protein is CASSPWDSTEAFF.

The V and J genes are TRBV28 and TRBJ2-5; TCRdb returns TRBD2, unconfirmable since there is no DNA. This CDR3 has 14 residues. CDR1 MDHEN and CDR2 SYDVKM come from the germline V gene. CDR3 amino acids: CASSLDTYQETQYF.

V is TRBV4-3 and J is TRBJ2-1; TCRdb's assignment of TRBD1 cannot be checked, as there is no DNA. This CDR3 has 16 residues. CDR1 and CDR2 (germline): LGHNA, YSLEER. CDR3 sequence reads: CASSQDRGQTYNEQFF.

The chain has TRBV20-1 and TRBJ2-3; TCRdb lists TRBD2, though no DNA is available to test this call. Germline CDR1 reads DFQATT; CDR2 reads SNEGSKA (reference sequence). This CDR3 is built from 14 residues. The CDR3 protein is CSAIAGRPSDTQYF.

The V and J genes are TRBV15 and TRBJ1-2. CDR1 is LNHNV and CDR2 is YYDKDF in the germline V gene (reference sequence). The CDR3 spans 19 residues. CDR3 sequence reads: CATSGGTRQGLIFNYGYTF.

The gene calls are TRBV3-1 and TRBJ2-6; TCRdb indicates TRBD1, and absent DNA this call remains unverified. Looked up from germline, CDR1 is LGHDT and CDR2 is YNNKEL (reference sequence). CDR3 length: 18 residues. The CDR3 here is CASSQDPGPRAGANVLTF. Full variable domain (rest looked up from reference TRBV3-1 and TRBJ2-6): DTAVSQTPKYLVTQMGNDKSIKCEQNLGHDTMYWYKQDSKKFLKIMFSYNNKELIINETVPNRFSPKSPDKAHLNLHINSLELGDSAVYFCASSQDPGPRAGANVLTFGAGSRLTVL.

The rearrangement joins TRBV13 to TRBJ1-2; with no DNA, the TCRdb D assignment of TRBD1 cannot be verified. In germline, CDR1 is PRHDT, CDR2 FYEKMQ (reference sequence). The CDR3 covers 15 residues. CDR3 residues: CASSPRQSDRGGYTF.

The chain employs TRBV4-2 and TRBJ1-1; TCRdb calls TRBD1, which cannot be checked without DNA. The CDR3 length is 16 residues. The germline CDR1 and CDR2 sequences are LGHNA and YNFKEQ. The CDR3 protein is CASSQETTGGDTEAFF.

J is TRBJ1-2 and V is TRBV7-9; the D gene TCRdb calls, TRBD1, cannot be checked with no DNA. CDR3 length: 14 amino acids. The germline gives CDR1 SEHNR, CDR2 FQNEAQ (reference sequence). The CDR3 loop reads CASSLTGPNYGYTF. Variable domain in full (rest from reference TRBV7-9 and TRBJ1-2): DTGVSQNPRHKITKRGQNVTFRCDPISEHNRLYWYRQTLGQGPEFLTYFQNEAQLEKSRLLSDRFSAERPKGSFSTLEIQRTEQGDSAMYLCASSLTGPNYGYTFGSGTRLTVV.

V usage is TRBV7-6 and J usage is TRBJ1-2. This CDR3 has 14 residues. Germline CDR1 reads SGHVS; CDR2 reads FNYEAQ. The CDR3: CASSSTFGLYGYTF.

The chain links TRBV6-2 or TRBV6-3 to TRBJ2-3; the D gene TCRdb calls, TRBD1, cannot be checked with no DNA. The CDR3 length is 13 residues. CDR1 and CDR2 from the germline V gene are MNHEY and SVGEGT. The CDR3 spells CAGRQGWTDTQYF.

This chain uses TRBV29-1 with TRBJ2-2; no DNA is available, so the TRBD1 call from TCRdb remains unchecked. CDR3 length: 15 amino acids. CDR1 and CDR2 (germline): SQVTM, ANQGSEA. CDR3 sequence: CSVSDRASNTGELFF.

The chain couples TRBV29-1 to TRBJ2-1; the TRBD1 assignment by TCRdb is unverifiable without DNA. Germline V gene sequence: CDR1 SQVTM, CDR2 ANQGSEA. The CDR3 spans 14 residues. The CDR3 spells CSVTPGVTYNEQFF.